The 14 T cell receptor beta chains given below trace back to one sample, sequenced in a study of cytomegalovirus exposure and HLA in healthy donors. It was with 60 Vbeta and 13 Jbeta primers that the PCR ran. Here immunoSEQ multiplex PCR was the method, and the copy in TCRdb shows in-frame clones only, minus some. Of over 150,000 clones listed, 70% to 85% are singletons. The sample taken for sequencing was PBMCs. These TCRs come from a man younger than 45 in good health and CMV-seropositive.

This sequence joins TRBV4-1 and TRBJ1-4, with D tentatively TRBD1 (5 bases). The V gene lost 2 bases and the J gene lost 8 bases, with 12 bases spanning the gap. Germline loops: CDR1 MGHRA, CDR2 YSYEKL. This CDR3 has 14 residues. CDR3 sequence reads: CASSQLSGKEKLFF. CDR3 sequence (DNA): TGCGCCAGCAGCCAATTATCAGGGAAAGAAAAACTGTTTTTT.

The chain combines TRBV7-9 with TRBJ1-1; tentative D call: TRBD1 (6 bases). Trimming took off 1 base at V and 3 bases at J, with 12 bases between the two ends. This CDR3 spans 15 amino acids. The germline gives CDR1 SEHNR, CDR2 FQNEAQ (reference sequence). CDR3 sequence reads: CASSLVLGAYTEAFF. In DNA, the CDR3 is TGTGCCAGCAGCTTAGTGCTGGGGGCCTACACTGAAGCTTTCTTT.

The chain employs TRBV2 and TRBJ2-3, with TRBD2 identical over 8 bases. CDR1 is SNHLY, CDR2 FYNNEI, per germline. The CDR3 runs 15 residues. Trimming cost V 9 bases and J 1 base; bases outside gene matches: 9. The CDR3 protein is CARDWRAGGTDTQYF. CDR3 nucleotides: TGTGCCAGAGACTGGAGAGCGGGGGGCACAGATACGCAGTATTTT.

This clone is a singleton in its sample. J is TRBJ2-3 and V is TRBV28; D might be TRBD1 (6 bases). Germline CDR1 MDHEN, CDR2 SYDVKM. V was trimmed by 6 bases and J by 0 bases, leaving 13 bases between them. This CDR3 is built from 15 residues. CDR3 coding DNA: TGTGCCAGCAGCATAGGGGGACGGAGCACAGATACGCAGTATTTT. This gives the protein CASSIGGRSTDTQYF.

This chain connects TRBV6-6 to TRBJ2-7; 7 nucleotides align to TRBD2. CDR1 MNHNY and CDR2 SVGAGI come from the germline V gene (reference sequence). The CDR3 is 13 residues long. With V trimmed by 5 bases and J by 5 bases, 6 bases remained unmatched. The CDR3 DNA sequence: TGTGCCAGCAGTGACCAGCGGGGAGACGAGCAGTACTTC. Its protein product is CASSDQRGDEQYF.

This chain connects TRBV30 to TRBJ2-2; D gene uncertain. V shed 0 bases and J shed 0 bases, with 5 bases lying between them. This CDR3 has 14 amino acids. CDR1 is GTSNPN, CDR2 SVGIG, per germline (reference sequence). The CDR3 protein is CAWSVLANTGELFF. The DNA of the CDR3 is TGTGCCTGGAGTGTATTAGCGAACACCGGGGAGCTGTTTTTT.

The chain joins TRBV5-1 to TRBJ2-2; D may be TRBD1 (5 bases). Trimming stripped 3 bases from V and 5 bases from J, with 11 bases between. The germline V gene has CDR1 SGHRS and CDR2 YFSETQ. CDR3 length: 14 residues. For the CDR3, the DNA is TGCGCCAGCAGCTATCAGGGTTTGACCGGGGAGCTGTTTTTT. Its protein product is CASSYQGLTGELFF.

Only one count was recorded for this clone. The chain couples TRBV5-1 to TRBJ2-2; 15 bases match TRBD2. The V segment lost 4 bases and the J segment 6 bases; nucleotides outside the gene matches: 10. Germline assignment: CDR1 SGHRS and CDR2 YFSETQ. The CDR3 runs 18 residues. CDR3 sequence: CASSPGLAGGPWAGELFF. The CDR3 nucleotides read TGCGCCAGCAGCCCAGGACTAGCGGGGGGGCCCTGGGCCGGGGAGCTGTTTTTT.

The chain has TRBV6-1 and TRBJ2-3; no clear D. Germline lookup yields CDR1 MNHNS and CDR2 SASEGT. The CDR3 totals 16 residues. With 0 bases removed from V and 6 bases from J, the gap between germline ends came to 16 bases. The CDR3 DNA is TGTGCCAGCAGTGAAGCGCTGTGGCGGAATTCGGATACGCAGTATTTT. Protein product: CASSEALWRNSDTQYF.

The V and J genes are TRBV14 and TRBJ2-2; the D gene is possibly TRBD1 (6 bases). CDR1 and CDR2 from the germline V gene are SGHDN and FVKESK. V was trimmed by 1 base and J by 4 bases, leaving 10 bases between them. CDR3 length equals 15 residues. The CDR3 DNA reads TGTGCCAGCAGCCAAGCCAGGGGCGGCACCGGGGAGCTGTTTTTT. Protein sequence: CASSQARGGTGELFF.

The V call is TRBV9, the J call TRBJ1-3; D is perhaps TRBD1 (5 bases). This CDR3 has 16 amino acids. Germline V gene data show CDR1 as SGDLS and CDR2 as YYNGEE. The V end lost 1 base, the J end lost 0 bases, and 11 bases lay between the germline ends. The CDR3 coding sequence is TGTGCCAGCAGCGTACGGGGGACCGACTCTGGAAACACCATATATTTT. Protein sequence: CASSVRGTDSGNTIYF.

The chain links TRBV28 to TRBJ1-5; D not resolved. Germline CDR1 and CDR2: MDHEN and SYDVKM. The CDR3 is 14 amino acids. Deletions cut 2 bases from V and 2 bases from J, with 7 bases between. CDR3 sequence: CASSLRVGNQPQHF. CDR3 coding DNA: TGTGCCAGCAGTTTACGGGTGGGCAATCAGCCCCAGCATTTT.

The rearrangement links TRBV19 to TRBJ1-2; 7 nucleotides match TRBD1. V gave up 6 bases and J gave up 7 bases; unmatched junction bases: 2. Germline V gene data show CDR1 as LNHDA and CDR2 as SQIVND (reference sequence). The CDR3 sequence is 11 residues long. The CDR3 DNA is TGTGCCAGTAGGACAGGGCTTGGCTACACCTTC. This translates into CASRTGLGYTF.

V usage is TRBV5-1 and J usage is TRBJ2-5, with TRBD1 matching 7 bases. The CDR3 has 16 amino acids. Germline V gene sequence: CDR1 SGHRS, CDR2 YFSETQ. J was trimmed by 4 bases and V by 0 bases; bases with no gene match: 9. The CDR3 loop is CASSLVPSAGGETQYF. CDR3 nucleotide sequence: TGCGCCAGCAGCTTGGTCCCCAGTGCAGGGGGAGAGACCCAGTACTTC.